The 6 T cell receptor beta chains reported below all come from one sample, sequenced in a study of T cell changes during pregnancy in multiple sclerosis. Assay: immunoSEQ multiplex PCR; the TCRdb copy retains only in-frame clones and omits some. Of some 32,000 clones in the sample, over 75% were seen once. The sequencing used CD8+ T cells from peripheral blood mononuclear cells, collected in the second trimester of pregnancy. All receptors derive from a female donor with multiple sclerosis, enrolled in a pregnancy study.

The DNA for the CDR3 is TGTGCCAGCAGCCCGAGGACAGGGGGCGCGATCCATGAGCAGTTCTTC. Residues: CASSPRTGGAIHEQFF. The V call is TRBV7-9, the J call TRBJ2-1; 11 bases line up with TRBD1. Germline assignment: CDR1 SEHNR and CDR2 FQNEAQ (reference sequence). Trimming took 5 bases from V and 8 from J; bases not matched to a gene: 11. The CDR3 length is 16 residues.

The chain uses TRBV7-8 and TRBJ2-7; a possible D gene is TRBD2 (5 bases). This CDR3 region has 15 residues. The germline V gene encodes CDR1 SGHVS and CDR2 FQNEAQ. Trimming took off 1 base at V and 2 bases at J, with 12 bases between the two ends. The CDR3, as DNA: TGTGCCAGCAGCTTAGGTCCGGGGTATCCCTACGAGCAGTACTTC. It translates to CASSLGPGYPYEQYF.

This CDR3 is CASSTGQGNTEAFF. Written as DNA, the CDR3 is TGTGCCAGTAGTACAGGACAGGGCAACACTGAAGCTTTCTTT. This chain connects TRBV19 to TRBJ1-1; TRBD1 aligns across 8 bases. The J segment lost 2 bases and the V segment lost 4 bases, leaving 3 bases of the junction unmatched. This CDR3 is 14 amino acids long. Germline V lookup: CDR1 LNHDA, CDR2 SQIVND (reference sequence).

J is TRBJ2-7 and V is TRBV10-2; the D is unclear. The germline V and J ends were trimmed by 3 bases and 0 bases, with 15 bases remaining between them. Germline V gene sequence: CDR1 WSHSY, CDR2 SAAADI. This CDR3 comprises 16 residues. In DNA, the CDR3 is TGCGCCAGCAGTGACCTCGACGGGTCCAGCTCCTACGAGCAGTACTTC. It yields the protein CASSDLDGSSSYEQYF.

In DNA, the CDR3 is TGTGCCAGCAATCGGGGTCCGTATAGCAATCAGCCCCAGCATTTT. Protein product: CASNRGPYSNQPQHF. V gene TRBV7-2 combines with J gene TRBJ1-5, with D uncertain. V lost 7 bases and J lost 0, with 13 bases in between. Per the germline V gene, CDR1 is SGHTA and CDR2 is FQGNSA. This CDR3 contains 15 residues.

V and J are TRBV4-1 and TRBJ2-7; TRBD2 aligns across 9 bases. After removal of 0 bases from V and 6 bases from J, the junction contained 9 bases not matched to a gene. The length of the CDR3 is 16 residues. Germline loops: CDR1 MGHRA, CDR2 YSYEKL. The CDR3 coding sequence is TGCGCCAGCAGCCAAGAAGTGGCTAGCGGGACCGCCGAGCAGTACTTC. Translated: CASSQEVASGTAEQYF.